This T cell receptor (beta chain) was sequenced in a study of blood T cell repertoires in COVID-19. TCRdb's copy holds only in-frame clones and misses some; the assay was immunoSEQ multiplex PCR. Of about 200,000 clones listed, about 90% are singletons. The CDR3 runs to 13 residues. Trimming pared 5 bases from V and 4 bases from J, leaving 11 bases between. Germline CDR1 is LNHDA and CDR2 is SQIVND (reference sequence). This clone was detected a few times. This sequence joins TRBV19 and TRBJ2-5; D perhaps matches TRBD2 (7 bases). The sequenced sample was peripheral blood. This TCR was recovered from a man aged 25 to 40 with acute or convalescent COVID-19. In DNA form, the CDR3 reads TGTGCCAGTAGTCGGGGGGCGCGAGAGACCCAGTACTTC. Translation: CASSRGARETQYF.